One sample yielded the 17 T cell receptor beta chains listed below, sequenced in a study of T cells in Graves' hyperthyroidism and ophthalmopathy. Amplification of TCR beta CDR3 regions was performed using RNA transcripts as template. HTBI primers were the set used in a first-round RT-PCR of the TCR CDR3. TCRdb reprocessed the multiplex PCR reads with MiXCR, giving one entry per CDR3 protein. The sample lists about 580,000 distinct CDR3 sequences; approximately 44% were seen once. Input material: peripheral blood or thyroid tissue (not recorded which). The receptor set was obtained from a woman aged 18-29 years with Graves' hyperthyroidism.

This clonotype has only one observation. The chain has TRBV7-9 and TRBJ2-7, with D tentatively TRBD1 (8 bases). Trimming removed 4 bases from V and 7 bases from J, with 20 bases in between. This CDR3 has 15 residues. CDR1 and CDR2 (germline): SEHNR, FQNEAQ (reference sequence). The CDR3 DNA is TGTGCCAGCAGCTCTCAAACAGGGGGGGGGGATGAGCAGTACTTC. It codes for CASSSQTGGGDEQYF.

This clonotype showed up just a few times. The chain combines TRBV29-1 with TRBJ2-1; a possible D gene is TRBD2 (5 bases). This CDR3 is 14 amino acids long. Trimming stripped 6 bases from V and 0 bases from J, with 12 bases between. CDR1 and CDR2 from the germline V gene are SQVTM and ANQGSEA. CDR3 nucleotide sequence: TGCAGCGTGGATAGCGATAGCTCCTACAATGAGCAGTTCTTC. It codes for CSVDSDSSYNEQFF.

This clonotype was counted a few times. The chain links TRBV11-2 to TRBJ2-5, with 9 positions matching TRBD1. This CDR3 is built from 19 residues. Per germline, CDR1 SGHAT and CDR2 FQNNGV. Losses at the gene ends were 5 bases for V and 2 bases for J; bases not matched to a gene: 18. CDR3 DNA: TGTGCCAGCAGCCCCGGAGGGGGACAGGGTTTCCCCCATCAAGAGACCCAGTACTTC. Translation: CASSPGGGQGFPHQETQYF.

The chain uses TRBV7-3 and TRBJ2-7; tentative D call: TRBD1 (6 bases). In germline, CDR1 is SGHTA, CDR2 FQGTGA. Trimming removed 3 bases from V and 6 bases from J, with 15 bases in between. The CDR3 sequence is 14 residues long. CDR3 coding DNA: TGTGCCAGCAGCTTGACAGGAACCCCTTCCGAGCAGTACTTC. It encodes CASSLTGTPSEQYF.

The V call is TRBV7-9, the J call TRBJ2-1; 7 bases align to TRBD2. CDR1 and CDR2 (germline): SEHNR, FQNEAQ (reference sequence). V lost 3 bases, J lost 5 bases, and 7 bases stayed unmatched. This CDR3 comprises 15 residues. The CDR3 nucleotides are TGTGCCAGCAGCTTCACCAGGCTAGCGGACAATGAGCAGTTCTTC. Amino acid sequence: CASSFTRLADNEQFF.

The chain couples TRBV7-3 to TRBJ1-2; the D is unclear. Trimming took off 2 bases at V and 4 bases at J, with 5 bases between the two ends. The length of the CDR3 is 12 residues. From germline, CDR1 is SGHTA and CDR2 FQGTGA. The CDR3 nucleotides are TGTGCCAGCAGCTTACGTATCTATGGCTACACCTTC. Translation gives CASSLRIYGYTF.

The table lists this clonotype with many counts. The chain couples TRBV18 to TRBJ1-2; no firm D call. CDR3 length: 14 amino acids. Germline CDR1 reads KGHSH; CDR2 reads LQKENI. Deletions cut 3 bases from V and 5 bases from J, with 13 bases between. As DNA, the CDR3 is TGTGCCAGCTCACCGAATCATGGTGGGTATGGCTACACCTTC. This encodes CASSPNHGGYGYTF.

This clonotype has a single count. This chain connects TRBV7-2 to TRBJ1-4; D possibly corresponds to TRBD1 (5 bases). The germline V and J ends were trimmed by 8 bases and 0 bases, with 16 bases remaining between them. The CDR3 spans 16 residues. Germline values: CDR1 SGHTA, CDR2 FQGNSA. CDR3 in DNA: TGTGCCAGCTCCCAAGACAGAACTACAACTAATGAAAAACTGTTTTTT. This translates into CASSQDRTTTNEKLFF. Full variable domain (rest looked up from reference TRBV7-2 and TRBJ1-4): GAGVSQSPSNKVTEKGKDVELRCDPISGHTALYWYRQSLGQGLEFLIYFQGNSAPDKSGLPSDRFSAERTGGSVSTLTIQRTQQEDSAVYLCASSQDRTTTNEKLFFGSGTQLSVL.

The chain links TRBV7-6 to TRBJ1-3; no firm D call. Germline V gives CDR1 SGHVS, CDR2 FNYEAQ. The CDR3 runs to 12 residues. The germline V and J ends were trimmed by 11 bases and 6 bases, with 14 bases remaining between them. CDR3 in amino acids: CAGGQSANTIYF. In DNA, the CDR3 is TGTGCCGGCGGCCAAAGTGCAAACACCATATATTTT. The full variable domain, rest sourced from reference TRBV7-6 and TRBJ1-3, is GAGVSQSPRYKVTKRGQDVALRCDPISGHVSLYWYRQALGQGPEFLTYFNYEAQQDKSGLPNDRFSAERPEGSISTLTIQRTEQRDSAMYRCAGGQSANTIYFGEGSWLTVV.

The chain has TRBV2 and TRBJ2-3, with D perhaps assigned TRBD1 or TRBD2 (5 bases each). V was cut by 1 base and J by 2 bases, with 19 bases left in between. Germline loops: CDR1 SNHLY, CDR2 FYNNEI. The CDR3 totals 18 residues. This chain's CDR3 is CASSEEGRDPFFTDTQYF. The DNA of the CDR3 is TGTGCCAGCAGTGAAGAGGGCAGGGACCCGTTTTTCACAGATACGCAGTATTTT.

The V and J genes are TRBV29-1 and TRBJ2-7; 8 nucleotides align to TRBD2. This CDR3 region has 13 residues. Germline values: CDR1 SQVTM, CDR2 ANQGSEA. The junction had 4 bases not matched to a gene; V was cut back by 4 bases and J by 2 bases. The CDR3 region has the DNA TGCAGCGTTGGAGGCGGGAGGCCCTACGAGCAGTACTTC. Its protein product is CSVGGGRPYEQYF.

The CDR3 DNA is TGCAGTACAAGACCGTTCTCTGGGGCCAACGTCCTGACTTTC. This translates into CSTRPFSGANVLTF. V gene TRBV20-1 combines with J gene TRBJ2-6; D is unresolved. V gave up 8 bases and J gave up 0 bases, with 11 bases separating them. This CDR3 is built from 14 residues. Germline lookup yields CDR1 DFQATT and CDR2 SNEGSKA (reference sequence).

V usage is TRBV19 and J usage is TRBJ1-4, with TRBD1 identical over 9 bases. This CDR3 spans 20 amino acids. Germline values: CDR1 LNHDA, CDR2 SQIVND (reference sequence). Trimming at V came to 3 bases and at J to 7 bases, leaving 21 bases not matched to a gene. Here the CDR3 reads CASSIHRLRDREVHFEKLFF. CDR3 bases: TGTGCCAGTAGTATTCATCGGCTCCGGGACAGGGAAGTACATTTTGAAAAACTGTTTTTT.

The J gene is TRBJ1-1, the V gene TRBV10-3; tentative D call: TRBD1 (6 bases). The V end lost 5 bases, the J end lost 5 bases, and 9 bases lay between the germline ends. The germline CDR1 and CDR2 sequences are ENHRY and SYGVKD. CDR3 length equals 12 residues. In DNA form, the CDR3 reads TGTGCCATCAGTTGGGGGGCTACTGAAGCTTTCTTT. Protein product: CAISWGATEAFF.

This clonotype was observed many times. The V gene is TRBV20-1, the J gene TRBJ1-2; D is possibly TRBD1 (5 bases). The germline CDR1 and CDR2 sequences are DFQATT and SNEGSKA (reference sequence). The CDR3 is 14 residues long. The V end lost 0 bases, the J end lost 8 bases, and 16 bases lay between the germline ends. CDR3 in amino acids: CSARDPMGGTGYTF. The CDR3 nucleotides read TGCAGTGCTAGAGATCCGATGGGGGGTACCGGCTACACCTTC.

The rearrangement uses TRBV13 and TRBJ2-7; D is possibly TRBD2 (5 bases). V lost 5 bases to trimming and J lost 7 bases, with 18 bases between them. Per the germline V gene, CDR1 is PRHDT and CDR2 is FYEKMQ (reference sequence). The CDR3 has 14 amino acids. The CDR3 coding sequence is TGTGCCAGCAGCCTGACCGACGACTACAATGAGCAGTACTTC. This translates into CASSLTDDYNEQYF.

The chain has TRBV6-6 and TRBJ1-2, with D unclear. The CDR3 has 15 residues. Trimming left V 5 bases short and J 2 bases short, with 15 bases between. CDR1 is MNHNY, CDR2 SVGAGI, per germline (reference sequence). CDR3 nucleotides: TGTGCCAGCAGTGAAGCGGGAGGGCGGAACTATGGCTACACCTTC. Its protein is CASSEAGGRNYGYTF.